These 14 T cell receptor beta chains originate from one sample sequenced in a study of cytomegalovirus exposure and HLA in healthy donors. Primers for the PCR totalled 60 Vbeta and 13 Jbeta. Libraries were prepared by immunoSEQ multiplex PCR; TCRdb keeps only in-frame clonotypes and omits some of them. The repertoire holds more than 85,000 clones, with approximately 82% as singletons. Material for sequencing was PBMCs. The receptors stem from a middle-aged man in good health and CMV-seronegative.

The chain carries TRBV5-1 and TRBJ2-5, with 8 positions matching TRBD1. Germline CDR1 and CDR2: SGHRS and YFSETQ. The CDR3 runs 13 residues. V lost 4 bases and J lost 4; bases outside the gene matches: 3. The CDR3 protein is CASSADRVETQYF. The CDR3 DNA sequence: TGCGCCAGCAGCGCGGACAGGGTAGAGACCCAGTACTTC.

This chain uses TRBV7-3 with TRBJ2-7; possibly TRBD1 for D (6 bases). The CDR3 contains 15 residues. Germline V CDR1 and CDR2: SGHTA, FQGTGA. V dropped 5 bases and J dropped 0 bases, with 14 bases sitting between them. DNA of the CDR3: TGTGCCAGCAGCGTGACCGGGACAAACTCCTACGAGCAGTACTTC. Its translation: CASSVTGTNSYEQYF.

The rearrangement links TRBV5-1 to TRBJ2-3, with 12 bases fitting TRBD2. Looked up from germline, CDR1 is SGHRS and CDR2 is YFSETQ. CDR3 length: 15 residues. Trimming cost V 3 bases and J 5 bases; bases outside gene matches: 4. The CDR3: CASSSSGGAEDTQYF. CDR3 bases: TGCGCCAGCAGCTCTAGCGGGGGGGCTGAAGATACGCAGTATTTT.

The J gene is TRBJ2-1, the V gene TRBV5-1, with 8 bases aligning to TRBD2. The V and J ends lost 3 bases and 10 bases, in that order; junction bases with no gene match: 15. The CDR3 has 16 amino acids. Germline values: CDR1 SGHRS, CDR2 YFSETQ. CDR3 nucleotide sequence: TGCGCCAGCAGCTGGACCGGCGGACTAGCATCTTGGGAGCAGTTCTTC. Its protein product is CASSWTGGLASWEQFF.

This sequence joins TRBV6-6 and TRBJ2-7, with D perhaps TRBD2 (5 bases). Looked up from germline, CDR1 is MNHNY and CDR2 is SVGAGI (reference sequence). The CDR3 runs 16 residues. V shed 2 bases and J shed 3 bases, with 17 bases lying between them. As DNA, the CDR3 is TGTGCCAGCAGTTACCCGGGTGGGCCTGGAGGCTACGAGCAGTACTTC. Protein sequence: CASSYPGGPGGYEQYF.

The chain uses TRBV6-1 and TRBJ1-2, with TRBD1 matching over 9 bases. This CDR3 region has 15 residues. Germline values: CDR1 MNHNS, CDR2 SASEGT. After removal of 6 bases from V and 6 bases from J, the junction contained 11 bases not matched to a gene. For the CDR3, the DNA is TGTGCCAGCAGGGCCGGGACAGGGTTTCTTAATGGCTACACCTTC. Translating gives CASRAGTGFLNGYTF.

As to this clone: Its ends do not fully match the called genes, so a read error is possible. The chain is built from TRBV7-7 and TRBJ2-2; 10 bases line up with TRBD2. CDR1 and CDR2 from the germline V gene are SSHAT and FNYEAQ (reference sequence). This CDR3 has 16 residues. In DNA, the CDR3 is TGTGCTAGCAGCTTAGGTGTAGCGGGGGGAACCGGGGAGCTGTTTTTT. Its translation is CASSLGVAGGTGELFF.

The chain uses TRBV9 and TRBJ1-5, with D uncertain. The germline V gene has CDR1 SGDLS and CDR2 YYNGEE. The CDR3 sequence is 15 residues long. V lost 1 base, J lost 4 bases, and 12 bases lay in between. The CDR3 nucleotides read TGTGCCAGCAGCGTATCGGGTCAGACTAATCAGCCCCAGCATTTT. It yields the protein CASSVSGQTNQPQHF.

The chain carries TRBV6-5 and TRBJ1-4; a possible D gene is TRBD1 (5 bases). V lost 4 bases and J lost 8, with 8 bases in between. The CDR3 sequence is 12 residues long. Germline V gene sequence: CDR1 MNHEY, CDR2 SVGAGI. CDR3 sequence: CASSLGGEKLFF. The CDR3 bases are TGTGCCAGCAGTTTGGGGGGAGAAAAACTGTTTTTT.

The J gene is TRBJ1-2, the V gene TRBV4-1; no firm D call. The germline V gene encodes CDR1 MGHRA and CDR2 YSYEKL. The CDR3 sequence is 14 residues long. The germline V and J ends were trimmed by 5 bases and 2 bases, with 12 bases remaining between them. The CDR3, as DNA: TGCGCCAGCAGCTTTACAACATACAACTATGGCTACACCTTC. It specifies CASSFTTYNYGYTF.

The V gene is TRBV14, the J gene TRBJ2-7, with TRBD2 identical over 7 bases. V lost 0 bases, J lost 3 bases, and 5 bases stayed unmatched. The CDR3 consists of 15 residues. Germline V gene sequence: CDR1 SGHDN, CDR2 FVKESK. CDR3 sequence: CASSQDPSGRYEQYF. The CDR3 nucleotides are TGTGCCAGCAGCCAAGATCCTAGCGGACGCTACGAGCAGTACTTC. Full variable domain (outside the CDR3, taken from reference TRBV14 and TRBJ2-7): EAGVTQFPSHSVIEKGQTVTLRCDPISGHDNLYWYRRVMGKEIKFLLHFVKESKQDESGMPNNRFLAERTGGTYSTLKVQPAELEDSGVYFCASSQDPSGRYEQYFGPGTRLTVT.

The chain joins TRBV7-3 to TRBJ2-7; 8 bases match TRBD2. CDR1 is SGHTA and CDR2 is FQGTGA in the germline V gene. V shed 1 base, J shed 3 bases, and the junction held 5 bases outside the gene matches. The CDR3 is 15 residues long. CDR3 region: CASSLNGGAGYEQYF. The CDR3 nucleotides are TGTGCCAGCAGCTTAAACGGGGGGGCAGGCTACGAGCAGTACTTC.

The chain joins TRBV9 to TRBJ1-6, with no clear D. Per the germline V gene, CDR1 is SGDLS and CDR2 is YYNGEE. The V end was cut by 7 bases, the J end by 0 bases, with 11 bases between. This CDR3 spans 15 amino acids. The CDR3 nucleotides are TGTGCCAGCGCTCCAGCGAGCTCCTATAATTCACCCCTCCACTTT. It yields the protein CASAPASSYNSPLHF.

The chain uses TRBV7-9 and TRBJ2-1, with a weak D call TRBD2 (5 bases). Trimming pared 11 bases from V and 8 bases from J, leaving 16 bases between. CDR1 is SEHNR, CDR2 FQNEAQ, per germline (reference sequence). The CDR3 consists of 12 residues. CDR3 residues: CALGLASDEQFF. In DNA form, the CDR3 reads TGTGCCCTCGGGCTAGCAAGCGATGAGCAGTTCTTC. Based on the CDR3 plus reference TRBV7-9 and TRBJ2-1, the full variable domain is DTGVSQNPRHKITKRGQNVTFRCDPISEHNRLYWYRQTLGQGPEFLTYFQNEAQLEKSRLLSDRFSAERPKGSFSTLEIQRTEQGDSAMYLCALGLASDEQFFGPGTRLTVL.